These T cell receptor beta chains were read from a single sample in a study of neurological immune-mediated disorders. MiXCR was run by TCRdb on the 5' RACE reads, yielding one entry per CDR3 protein. This sample has about 55,000 distinct CDR3 sequences, with approximately 25% found just once. The source material was PBMCs. The receptors originated from a man aged 55 to 70 with HTLV-1-associated myelopathy (HAM/TSP). Each CDR3 is given without its conserved first and last residue.

len: 12
v_gene: TRBV11-2
CDR3aa: ASSLSINTGELF

len: 12
v_gene: TRBV10-3
CDR3aa: AISAGLDLDEQF

len: 12
v_gene: TRBV10-3
CDR3aa: AISDRGQGDEQY

len: 13
v_gene: TRBV15
CDR3aa: ATSRETSGYNEQF

len: 14
v_gene: TRBV11-1
CDR3aa: ASSHGLAGSTDTQY

len: 14
v_gene: TRBV12-3/TRBV12-4
CDR3aa: ASRPNIAGGANEQF

len: 11
v_gene: TRBV5-6
CDR3aa: ASSGKGTNEQF

len: 11
v_gene: TRBV20-1
CDR3aa: SARINRGNEQF

len: 12
v_gene: TRBV5-1
CDR3aa: ASSLSPTTHGYT

len: 10
v_gene: TRBV5-1
CDR3aa: ASSTNTGELF

len: 12
v_gene: TRBV28
CDR3aa: ASSLTGGNYGYT

len: 11
v_gene: TRBV10-3
CDR3aa: AIRGQGTTEQY

len: 11
v_gene: TRBV7-9
CDR3aa: ASRTPRNTEAF

len: 14
v_gene: TRBV2
CDR3aa: ASSARQGSSYNEQF

len: 13
v_gene: TRBV7-2
CDR3aa: ASSLVAGETYEQY

len: 12
v_gene: TRBV6-1
CDR3aa: ASSIGTYTYEQY

len: 8
v_gene: TRBV28
CDR3aa: ASRDRGQY

len: 13
v_gene: TRBV29-1
CDR3aa: SVTGAGGRTDTQY

len: 13
v_gene: TRBV7-9
CDR3aa: ASSPEPGGNREAF

len: 13
v_gene: TRBV11-3
CDR3aa: ASSFSGGATDTQY

len: 14
v_gene: TRBV5-1
CDR3aa: ASSLPATGGTDTQY

len: 13
v_gene: TRBV6-6
CDR3aa: ATQPPQSSGNTIY

len: 13
v_gene: TRBV20-1
CDR3aa: SALRWITSTDTQY